What follows are 32 T cell receptor beta chains derived from one specimen sequenced in a study of T-cell memory formation after mild COVID-19. MiXCR was run by TCRdb on the 5' RACE reads, yielding one entry per CDR3 protein. Of 580,000 or so distinct CDR3 sequences in the sample, roughly 17% were seen once. The material sequenced was PBMCs or a T cell subset sorted from them (not recorded which). Receptor source: an adult woman who had mild COVID-19 (a few samples of this study predate the infection). Cell type and time point are not known.

The chain employs TRBV28 and TRBJ1-1, with TRBD1 matching 10 bases. This CDR3 region has 15 residues. The J segment lost 8 bases and the V segment lost 6 bases, leaving 12 bases of the junction unmatched. Germline V gene data show CDR1 as MDHEN and CDR2 as SYDVKM. CDR3 in amino acids: CASSPQGQGSSEAFF. The CDR3 DNA reads TGTGCCAGCAGCCCCCAGGGACAGGGGAGCTCGGAAGCTTTCTTT.

This clonotype was found a few times. This sequence joins TRBV5-1 and TRBJ2-5, with a tentative D call TRBD1 (5 bases). V dropped 0 bases and J dropped 5 bases, with 17 bases sitting between them. CDR1 and CDR2 (germline): SGHRS, YFSETQ. There are 16 residues in the CDR3. CDR3 in amino acids: CASSLGSQGSSETQYF. CDR3 DNA sequence: TGCGCCAGCAGCTTGGGGTCCCAGGGCTCGTCGGAGACCCAGTACTTC.

The chain employs TRBV5-4 and TRBJ2-1; 15 bases map to TRBD2. Germline CDR1 SGHNT, CDR2 YYREEE (reference sequence). Trimming took 0 bases from V and 9 from J; bases not matched to a gene: 4. CDR3 length: 16 amino acids. Here the CDR3 DNA reads TGTGCCAGCAGCTTGGGGACTAGCGGGAGGGCGCCTGAGCAGTTCTTC. The encoded protein is CASSLGTSGRAPEQFF.

This chain connects TRBV29-1 to TRBJ2-5, with D perhaps given as TRBD1 or TRBD2 (5 bases each). The CDR3 contains 14 residues. Germline loops: CDR1 SQVTM, CDR2 ANQGSEA. V lost 6 bases, J lost 2 bases, and 16 bases lay in between. The CDR3 coding sequence is TGCAGCGTCGAGGTCTGGGGGTCTCAAGAGACCCAGTACTTC. Protein sequence: CSVEVWGSQETQYF.

Comments on this clonotype: One end of the junction fails to match germline, which may point to a read error. The V and J genes are TRBV9 and TRBJ2-2; D is perhaps TRBD1 or TRBD2 (6 bases each). This CDR3 is 15 amino acids long. The germline V gene has CDR1 SGDLS and CDR2 YYNGEE. The CDR3 DNA reads TGTGCCAGCAGTGATAAGGGGGGCAACACCGGGGAGGTGTTTTTT. Protein: CASSDKGGNTGEVFF.

This clonotype was counted only a few times. V and J are TRBV7-3 and TRBJ2-3; D remains unclear. The CDR3 has 15 amino acids. From germline, CDR1 is SGHTA and CDR2 FQGTGA. V was trimmed by 5 bases and J by 6 bases, leaving 18 bases between them. The CDR3 bases are TGTGCCAGCAGCCCAAACCCGGTTGTTTTGGATACGCAGTATTTT. Protein product: CASSPNPVVLDTQYF.

This clonotype was seen a few times. The chain combines TRBV7-3 with TRBJ1-4; TRBD1 is a possible D gene (5 bases). Germline values: CDR1 SGHTA, CDR2 FQGTGA. V gave up 2 bases and J gave up 6 bases, with 13 bases separating them. There are 15 residues in the CDR3. The CDR3 nucleotides read TGTGCCAGCAGCTTACTGTTCAGGGTCTATGAAAAACTGTTTTTT. Residues: CASSLLFRVYEKLFF.

The V gene is TRBV27, the J gene TRBJ2-7, with 7 bases identical to TRBD1. Unmatched junction bases numbered 10, after V lost 5 bases and J lost 0 bases. CDR1 and CDR2 from the germline V gene are MNHEY and SMNVEV (reference sequence). The CDR3 spans 16 residues. CDR3 amino acids: CASSIYPGGGSYEQYF. The CDR3 nucleotides are TGTGCCAGCAGTATATACCCAGGGGGTGGCTCCTACGAGCAGTACTTC.

This clonotype has a handful of counts. The V gene is TRBV7-9, the J gene TRBJ2-5; D tentatively fits TRBD1 or TRBD2 (5 bases each). The CDR3 is 16 amino acids. Trimming shortened V by 7 bases and J by 0 bases, and 18 bases separated the two germline ends. Germline-derived CDR1 and CDR2 are SEHNR and FQNEAQ (reference sequence). CDR3 in amino acids: CASTSTSGTYQETQYF. The CDR3 DNA follows: TGTGCCAGCACCTCTACCTCCGGGACGTACCAAGAGACCCAGTACTTC.

The chain links TRBV7-2 to TRBJ2-2, with 10 bases fitting TRBD2. J lost 6 bases, V lost 4 bases, and 8 bases had no gene match. The CDR3 loop spans 16 amino acids. Germline-derived CDR1 and CDR2 are SGHTA and FQGNSA. The CDR3 bases are TGTGCCAGCAGCTATGTGGGGCTAGCGGGAGCCGGGGAGCTGTTTTTT. This gives the protein CASSYVGLAGAGELFF. The full variable domain, completed using reference TRBV7-2 and TRBJ2-2, is GAGVSQSPSNKVTEKGKDVELRCDPISGHTALYWYRQSLGQGLEFLIYFQGNSAPDKSGLPSDRFSAERTGGSVSTLTIQRTQQEDSAVYLCASSYVGLAGAGELFFGEGSRLTVL.

This clonotype was observed a few times. The V call is TRBV20-1, the J call TRBJ1-1, with 9 nucleotides matching TRBD1. This CDR3 spans 14 amino acids. Per the germline V gene, CDR1 is DFQATT and CDR2 is SNEGSKA (reference sequence). V was clipped by 6 bases and J by 3 bases; unmatched bases: 8. The CDR3 DNA reads as TGCAGTGCCCCCATGGGACAGGGCTACACTGAAGCTTTCTTT. It codes for CSAPMGQGYTEAFF.

V and J are TRBV18 and TRBJ2-5; D call uncertain. This CDR3 has 13 amino acids. Germline CDR1 KGHSH, CDR2 LQKENI. V shed 0 bases and J shed 3 bases, with 5 bases lying between them. For the CDR3, the DNA is TGTGCCAGCTCACCACCGGTCAAAGAGACCCAGTACTTC. Its translation: CASSPPVKETQYF.

This clonotype was detected only a few times. The CDR3 DNA is TGCAGCGTTCGGGACAGCGGGGAGCAGTACTTC. It encodes CSVRDSGEQYF. V gene TRBV29-1 combines with J gene TRBJ2-7; weak D call: TRBD1 (7 bases). The germline V gene encodes CDR1 SQVTM and CDR2 ANQGSEA. This CDR3 has 11 amino acids. V was clipped by 5 bases and J by 7 bases, with 12 bases between them.

The chain is built from TRBV7-9 and TRBJ1-6, with D possibly matching TRBD1 (6 bases). The CDR3 is 15 amino acids. Germline CDR1 SEHNR, CDR2 FQNEAQ (reference sequence). V lost 0 bases and J lost 9, with 12 bases in between. CDR3 protein: CASSLAVTGSSPLHF. The CDR3 DNA sequence: TGTGCCAGCAGCTTAGCGGTCACAGGGAGTTCACCCCTCCACTTT. The variable domain in full, completed from reference TRBV7-9 and TRBJ1-6, reads DTGVSQNPRHKITKRGQNVTFRCDPISEHNRLYWYRQTLGQGPEFLTYFQNEAQLEKSRLLSDRFSAERPKGSFSTLEIQRTEQGDSAMYLCASSLAVTGSSPLHFGNGTRLTVT.

The chain employs TRBV12-3 or TRBV12-4 and TRBJ2-5; 9 nucleotides agree with TRBD1. This CDR3 has 18 residues. V shed 7 bases and J 9 bases; nucleotides not matched to a gene: 24. In DNA form, the CDR3 reads TGTGCCAGCACCTGGGACAGGGCCTATTACGGGGACCAGACGGCCCAGTACTTC. This gives the protein CASTWDRAYYGDQTAQYF.

At least ten counts were recorded for this clonotype. The chain recombines TRBV15 with TRBJ2-3, with TRBD2 matching 11 bases. Germline V gene data show CDR1 as LNHNV and CDR2 as YYDKDF (reference sequence). The CDR3 loop spans 16 amino acids. V trimming: 1 base; J trimming: 4 bases; junction bases outside the gene matches: 4. In DNA form, the CDR3 reads TGTGCCACCAGCAGAGCGATAGCGGGAGGGCCAGATACGCAGTATTTT. This sequence encodes CATSRAIAGGPDTQYF.

The chain is built from TRBV11-2 and TRBJ2-6; D possibly corresponds to TRBD1 (5 bases). V was clipped by 2 bases and J by 1 base, with 15 bases between them. CDR1 SGHAT and CDR2 FQNNGV come from the germline V gene. This CDR3 comprises 18 residues. CDR3 sequence: CASSLLQGLLSGANVLTF. CDR3 in DNA: TGTGCCAGCAGCTTACTGCAGGGTCTCCTATCTGGGGCCAACGTCCTGACTTTC.

The chain recombines TRBV15 with TRBJ1-5; maybe TRBD1 (5 bases). Germline loops: CDR1 LNHNV, CDR2 YYDKDF (reference sequence). The CDR3 is 14 residues long. V was pared by 2 bases and J by 7 bases, with 12 bases between. The chain's CDR3 is CATSRWGSGQPQHF. As DNA, the CDR3 is TGTGCCACCAGCAGATGGGGGTCAGGGCAGCCCCAGCATTTT.

J is TRBJ2-7 and V is TRBV25-1; 7 bases map to TRBD1. The CDR3 sequence is 17 residues long. Trimming took 1 base from V and 0 from J; bases not matched to a gene: 9. Per the germline V gene, CDR1 is MGHDK and CDR2 is SYGVNS. This chain's CDR3 is CASSESGGAGGSYEQYF. CDR3 sequence (DNA): TGTGCCAGCAGTGAATCGGGTGGGGCAGGGGGCTCCTACGAGCAGTACTTC.

V gene TRBV7-6 combines with J gene TRBJ2-1, with 7 bases aligning to TRBD2. V shed 5 bases and J 0 bases; nucleotides not matched to a gene: 10. The CDR3 length is 17 residues. Germline V gene sequence: CDR1 SGHVS, CDR2 FNYEAQ. CDR3 DNA: TGTGCCAGCAGCCCCGGAGCGGGATATAGCTCCTACAATGAGCAGTTCTTC. It is translated as CASSPGAGYSSYNEQFF.

This clonotype was counted a few times. The chain employs TRBV5-1 and TRBJ2-1; D is unclear. The germline V gene encodes CDR1 SGHRS and CDR2 YFSETQ. This CDR3 has 14 residues. Trimming stripped 3 bases from V and 9 bases from J, with 16 bases between. Here the CDR3 DNA reads TGCGCCAGCAGCTCCGGCCAGGCAGCTCCTGAGCAGTTCTTC. Translating it yields CASSSGQAAPEQFF.

This chain uses TRBV5-1 with TRBJ1-2; a weak D match, TRBD1 (5 bases). CDR3 size: 15 residues. The V end was cut by 1 base, the J end by 8 bases, with 18 bases between. Germline-derived CDR1 and CDR2 are SGHRS and YFSETQ. CDR3 DNA: TGCGCCAGCAGCTTGTCCTCCGGGGGATCGGTCGGCTACACCTTC. Amino acid sequence: CASSLSSGGSVGYTF. The full variable domain, rest sourced from reference TRBV5-1 and TRBJ1-2, is KAGVTQTPRYLIKTRGQQVTLSCSPISGHRSVSWYQQTPGQGLQFLFEYFSETQRNKGNFPGRFSGRQFSNSRSEMNVSTLELGDSALYLCASSLSSGGSVGYTFGSGTRLTVV.

This clonotype was found a few times. This chain joins TRBV27 and TRBJ2-2, with D tentatively TRBD1 (5 bases). Trimming left V 7 bases short and J 2 bases short, with 14 bases between. This CDR3 contains 15 residues. Looked up from germline, CDR1 is MNHEY and CDR2 is SMNVEV (reference sequence). CDR3: CASTSLGHNTGELFF. Written as DNA, the CDR3 is TGTGCCAGCACATCGCTGGGGCACAACACCGGGGAGCTGTTTTTT.

This clonotype was seen only a few times. The chain recombines TRBV5-6 with TRBJ1-2; 8 positions agree with TRBD1. CDR1 and CDR2 from the germline V gene are SGHDT and YYEEEE. The CDR3 has 13 amino acids. V dropped 3 bases and J dropped 9; count of bases not matched to a gene: 7. CDR3 DNA: TGTGCCAGCAGCTCGCGACAGGGGCTGAGCTACACCTTC. The encoded protein is CASSSRQGLSYTF.

This clonotype was counted a few times. The rearrangement joins TRBV3-1 to TRBJ2-2; no definite D call. Trimming took 3 bases from V and 4 from J, leaving 24 bases between them. The CDR3 runs 19 residues. Germline V gives CDR1 LGHDT, CDR2 YNNKEL (reference sequence). CDR3 nucleotides: TGTGCCAGCAGCCAGAACCCCCGATCAGGTGTGGGTCGCACCGGGGAGCTGTTTTTT. This gives the protein CASSQNPRSGVGRTGELFF.

This chain uses TRBV20-1 with TRBJ1-5; possibly TRBD1 for D (6 bases). Germline CDR1 is DFQATT and CDR2 is SNEGSKA (reference sequence). Trimming stripped 4 bases from V and 0 bases from J, with 16 bases between. The CDR3 is 16 residues long. CDR3 region: CSATRGATDSNQPQHF. The CDR3 DNA reads TGCAGTGCTACCCGGGGGGCAACGGATAGCAATCAGCCCCAGCATTTT.

This clonotype has a count of ten or more. An end of the junction does not agree with germline; a read error may underlie this. V and J are TRBV12-3 or TRBV12-4 and TRBJ2-6; no firm D call. There are 13 residues in the CDR3. The CDR3 DNA follows: TGTGCCAGCAGCTTAGCTGGGGCCAACGTCCTGACTTTC. Its translation: CASSLAGANVLTF.

The chain combines TRBV15 with TRBJ2-5; D possibly corresponds to TRBD1 (6 bases). Between the trimmed V and J ends, which lost 3 bases and 7 bases, there was a span of 15 bases. Germline V gene lookup returns CDR1 LNHNV and CDR2 YYDKDF (reference sequence). This CDR3 has 14 residues. The CDR3 bases are TGTGCCACCAGCAGCCCGACAGGCCAGCGGACCCAGTACTTC. It yields the protein CATSSPTGQRTQYF.

This sequence joins TRBV4-3 and TRBJ2-3; D remains ambiguous. The CDR3 contains 15 residues. CDR1 and CDR2 (germline): LGHNA, YSLEER. V was clipped by 1 base and J by 2 bases, with 10 bases between them. The CDR3 nucleotides read TGCGCCAGCAGCCAAGCCTCCGGAACCACAGATACGCAGTATTTT. Its protein product is CASSQASGTTDTQYF.

This chain connects TRBV5-1 to TRBJ2-5; 7 bases line up with TRBD1. The CDR3 is made up of 13 amino acids. Germline-derived CDR1 and CDR2 are SGHRS and YFSETQ. With V trimmed by 2 bases and J by 7 bases, 5 bases remained unmatched. This chain's CDR3 is CASSLGTDGTQYF. The CDR3 nucleotides read TGCGCCAGCAGCTTAGGGACAGACGGGACCCAGTACTTC. The variable domain in full, with the rest retrieved from reference TRBV5-1 and TRBJ2-5, is KAGVTQTPRYLIKTRGQQVTLSCSPISGHRSVSWYQQTPGQGLQFLFEYFSETQRNKGNFPGRFSGRQFSNSRSEMNVSTLELGDSALYLCASSLGTDGTQYFGPGTRLLVL.

This clonotype was seen a handful of times. This sequence joins TRBV7-2 and TRBJ2-3; 11 nucleotides line up with TRBD2. V shed 1 base, J shed 3 bases, and the junction held 9 bases outside the gene matches. Germline V gives CDR1 SGHTA, CDR2 FQGNSA. The CDR3 is 18 residues long. CDR3 loop: CASSLEWPSGRSTDTQYF. CDR3 nucleotide sequence: TGTGCCAGCAGCTTAGAGTGGCCTAGCGGGAGGAGTACAGATACGCAGTATTTT.

This clonotype was seen only a few times. This chain uses TRBV10-3 with TRBJ1-2, with 7 bases aligning to TRBD1. With 10 bases clipped from V and 4 bases from J, the junction kept 15 bases outside the gene matches. Germline V gene sequence: CDR1 ENHRY, CDR2 SYGVKD. CDR3 length: 15 amino acids. CDR3 protein: CASTGDLVNLYGYTF. DNA for the CDR3: TGTGCCAGTACAGGGGACCTCGTTAACCTCTATGGCTACACCTTC.